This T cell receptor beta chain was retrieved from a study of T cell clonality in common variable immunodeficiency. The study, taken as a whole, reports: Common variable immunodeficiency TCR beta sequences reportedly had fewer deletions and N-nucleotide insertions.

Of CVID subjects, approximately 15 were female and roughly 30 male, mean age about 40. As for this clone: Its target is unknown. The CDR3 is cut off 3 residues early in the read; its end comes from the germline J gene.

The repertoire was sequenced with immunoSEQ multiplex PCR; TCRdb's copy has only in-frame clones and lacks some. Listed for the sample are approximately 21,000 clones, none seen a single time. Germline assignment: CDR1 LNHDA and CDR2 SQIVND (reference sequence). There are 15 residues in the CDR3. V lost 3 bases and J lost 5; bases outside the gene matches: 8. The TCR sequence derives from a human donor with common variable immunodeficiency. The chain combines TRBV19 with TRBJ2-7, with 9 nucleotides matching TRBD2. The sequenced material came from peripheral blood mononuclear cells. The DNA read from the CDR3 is TGTGCCAGTAGTATTACGGCTAGCGGGAATCACGAG. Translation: CASSITASGNHE. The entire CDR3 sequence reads CASSITASGNHEQYF.